This record concerns one T cell receptor (beta chain) sequence. What this receptor recognizes is not known. The read halts 3 residues ahead of the CDR3 end, with the missing end drawn from the germline J gene. The immunoSEQ assay was used to perform TCR beta chain deep sequencing. Concerning the study's data processing: Only productive TCR beta rearrangements went into calculating clonotype frequencies. Sourced from immuneACCESS, this table was stored by TCRdb with only in-frame sequences that have V and J called. A share of the clones is absent; for the studies checked, an unresolved V gene accounts for under half, and the remainder has no known explanation. The DNA was the basis for D and trimming; V, J and clone size are from that table. The sample's table lists a count of 25,000 to 30,000 clones. The biggest ten clones account for under 2.5% of the sample. These data come from a study of TET2 disruption in CD19-targeted CAR T cells (dated by TCRdb to 2017 to 2018). About the full investigation: Sample numbers were set by the original clinical trial design and sample availability, with no additional inclusion criteria.

Broader findings and caveats from the paper: The conclusions about the patient's CAR T cells were based on extensive analysis of only one subject.

Sequences SGHAT (CDR1) and FQNNGV (CDR2) are obtained from the germline V gene. Trimming takes 5 bases off V and 7 bases off J; junction bases not matched to a gene: 1. The CDR3 starts with the cysteine, ends with the phenylalanine, and has 12 residues. The CDR3 was read in part: 27 bases, with the frame set at base 1. The sample's treatment or condition label, in plain terms: autologous CTL019 cells: CD19 CAR with 4-1BB and CD3 zeta domains. The CD19 CAR incorporated TCR zeta and 4-1BB costimulatory signaling domains. T cells for CTL019 manufacturing were collected from peripheral blood by leukapheresis. The DNeasy Blood and Tissue Kit was used to extract genomic DNA from pre-infusion T cells, peripheral blood, or sorted post-infusion T cells.

This clonotype was sampled from a man between 65 and 79 years old with chronic lymphocytic leukemia. The chain links TRBV11-2 with TRBJ2-1, and 8 junction bases match TRBD1. The material sequenced was CD8- CAR+ T cells sorted from cultured blood T cells, taken for CD19 CAR T cell therapy. The intended sense of this specimen's cell subset or site label: CD8-negative CAR-positive T cells from the infusion product. The CDR3 DNA, read in part, is TGTGCCAGCAGCACAGGGGGGAATGAG. Protein translation: CASSTGGNE. The full-length CDR3 reads as CASSTGGNEQFF.